The clone carrying this TCR beta chain was recorded once. The data belong to a study of blood T cell repertoires in COVID-19. About the study: The United States, Italy and Spain provided the acute and convalescent COVID-19 samples. T cells, B-cell-depleted T cells, or PBMCs provided the cDNA or gDNA that served as material.

The authors' processing: Counts of nucleated cells, estimated from reference gene primer amplification, were obtained. Here immunoSEQ multiplex PCR was the method, and the copy in TCRdb shows in-frame clones only, minus some. Clone size and V and J calls were adopted from that table, with D and trimming inferred from the DNA. The sample lists approximately 300,000 clones; about 82% were seen once. Sequencing used peripheral blood. This receptor was taken from a woman between 50 and 59 years old with acute or convalescent COVID-19.

Here the CDR3 DNA reads TGCAGCGTTGAAGATCAGGGGGTATCAGAGACCCAGTACTTC. Its translation: CSVEDQGVSETQYF. The J gene is TRBJ2-5, the V gene TRBV29-1; 7 bases align to TRBD1. CDR1 and CDR2 from the germline V gene are SQVTM and ANQGSEA. V was pared by 0 bases and J by 4 bases, with 5 bases of the junction left unmatched. The CDR3 runs to 14 residues.